The T cell receptor beta chain under discussion was sequenced for a study of T cells in pancreatic ductal adenocarcinoma. Method: immunoSEQ multiplex PCR; TCRdb's copy keeps in-frame clones and lacks some. This table holds about 29,000 clones, approximately 92% found once. The selected patients with pancreatic ductal adenocarcinoma had surgery but no neoadjuvant therapy. The CDR3 spans 17 residues. V shed 2 bases and J 6 bases; nucleotides not matched to a gene: 9. The germline CDR1 and CDR2 sequences are SGHTA and FQGNSA. The chain couples TRBV7-2 to TRBJ2-7; TRBD2 agrees at 14 bases. Sequencing was performed on PBMCs. The sequence was obtained from a human donor with pancreatic ductal adenocarcinoma. CDR3 DNA: TGTGCCAGCAGCTTACTGGGACTAGCGGGAGTATCTAGCGAGCAGTACTTC. Its translation is CASSLLGLAGVSSEQYF.